These 30 T cell receptor beta chains were all obtained from the same sample, sequenced in a study of blood T cell repertoires in COVID-19 (dated by TCRdb to about 2020). Library method: the immunoSEQ multiplex PCR assay. TCRdb limited this immuneACCESS table to in-frame rearrangements with V and J called. A share of clones is missing; checked studies link under half to unresolved V genes, and the rest is unexplained. This sample gives about 160,000 clones in total; around 87% of them show up just once. Jointly, the top ten make up 4% of the sample. The specimen was PBMCs or T cells enriched from blood (not recorded which). The receptors stem from a woman between 40 and 50 years old who had been exposed to COVID-19.

This chain uses TRBV9 with TRBJ1-1; 10 nucleotides match TRBD1. CDR1 is SGDLS, CDR2 YYNGEE, per germline. J was trimmed by 7 bases and V by 3 bases; bases with no gene match: 9. CDR3 size: 15 residues. The CDR3 bases are TGTGCCAGCAGCGCCAGTCCGACAGGGGGCGTTGAAGCTTTCTTT. Translating it yields CASSASPTGGVEAFF.

This sequence joins TRBV5-4 and TRBJ2-1; perhaps TRBD2 as D (6 bases). Germline values: CDR1 SGHNT, CDR2 YYREEE (reference sequence). This CDR3 has 17 residues. Trimming took off 3 bases at V and 0 bases at J, with 16 bases between the two ends. The CDR3 spells CASSSRLAPSSYNEQFF. CDR3 nucleotide sequence: TGTGCCAGCAGCTCCCGCCTAGCGCCTAGCTCCTACAATGAGCAGTTCTTC.

V gene TRBV10-3 combines with J gene TRBJ2-5; D not resolved. Trimming left V 0 bases short and J 5 bases short, with 10 bases between. This CDR3 is built from 14 residues. CDR1 is ENHRY, CDR2 SYGVKD, per germline. The CDR3: CAISESPSGETQYF. Here the CDR3 DNA reads TGTGCCATCAGTGAGTCGCCATCCGGGGAGACCCAGTACTTC.

This clone was seen once. The chain links TRBV18 to TRBJ1-1; possibly TRBD1 for D (5 bases). Trimming left V 0 bases short and J 3 bases short, with 11 bases between. The CDR3 covers 15 residues. Germline values: CDR1 KGHSH, CDR2 LQKENI. As DNA, the CDR3 is TGTGCCAGCTCACCACCCAGGGTGGGTCACACTGAAGCTTTCTTT. Translation: CASSPPRVGHTEAFF.

The chain recombines TRBV7-8 with TRBJ1-2, with D possibly being TRBD1 (5 bases). The germline V gene has CDR1 SGHVS and CDR2 FQNEAQ. Trimming removed 5 bases from V and 5 bases from J, with 9 bases in between. The CDR3 is made up of 12 amino acids. Written as DNA, the CDR3 is TGTGCCAGCAGCCTTGGGGGGTATGGCTACACCTTC. Translating it yields CASSLGGYGYTF.

This chain's CDR3 is CASSNVGGGGRETQYF. The DNA of the CDR3 is TGTGCCAGTAGTAATGTTGGTGGGGGGGGTCGAGAGACCCAGTACTTC. The gene calls are TRBV19 and TRBJ2-5; 7 bases are a match to TRBD2. CDR3 length: 16 amino acids. The germline V gene has CDR1 LNHDA and CDR2 SQIVND (reference sequence). V trimming: 4 bases; J trimming: 4 bases; junction bases outside the gene matches: 12. The full variable domain, with the rest looked up from reference TRBV19 and TRBJ2-5, is DGGITQSPKYLFRKEGQNVTLSCEQNLNHDAMYWYRQDPGQGLRLIYYSQIVNDFQKGDIAEGYSVSREKKESFPLTVTSAQKNPTAFYLCASSNVGGGGRETQYFGPGTRLLVL.

CDR3 residues: CARRNLPLRDGDEQFF. CDR3 nucleotides: TGTGCCAGAAGGAACCTACCCCTCAGGGATGGGGATGAGCAGTTCTTC. This rearrangement joins TRBV5-3 to TRBJ2-1; tentatively, D is TRBD1 (5 bases). TRBV5-3 is treated as an ORF (open reading frame) with a function not yet certain. V was pared by 5 bases and J by 8 bases, with 23 bases between. The CDR3 is 16 residues long.

This clone appeared a single time. The J gene is TRBJ2-7, the V gene TRBV21-1; the tabulated D call, TRBD2, remains unverified against the DNA. TRBV21-1 is a documented pseudogene. The CDR3 has 15 residues. The DNA for the CDR3 is TGTGCCAGCAGCAAAGGAGGTCCCCGGGCCTACGAGCAGTACTTC. It is translated as CASSKGGPRAYEQYF.

The chain carries TRBV3-1 (or the pseudogene TRBV3-2) and TRBJ1-2; perhaps TRBD1 as D (5 bases). V was cut by 5 bases and J by 8 bases, with 21 bases left in between. The CDR3 contains 15 residues. CDR1 LGHDT and CDR2 YNNKEL come from the germline V gene (reference sequence). CDR3: CASSSHQEGALGYTF. CDR3 coding DNA: TGTGCCAGCAGCTCACATCAAGAAGGGGCGCTGGGCTACACCTTC.

This chain uses TRBV4-3 with TRBJ2-7; D uncertain. The germline gives CDR1 LGHNA, CDR2 YSLEER. V was shortened by 2 bases and J by 2 bases, with 10 bases between the two germline ends. CDR3 length equals 14 residues. The DNA for the CDR3 is TGCGCCAGCAGCCAATGGCCCGAAGCCTACGAGCAGTACTTC. Amino acid sequence: CASSQWPEAYEQYF.

This clone was seen a single time. The gene calls are TRBV21-1 and TRBJ1-2; TRBD1, as called in the table, went unchecked against the DNA. TRBV21-1 is shown as a pseudogene. The CDR3 sequence is 13 residues long. The CDR3 DNA reads as TGTGCCAGCATCTTCAGGGGAAACTATGGCTACACCTTC. Protein sequence: CASIFRGNYGYTF.

The chain employs TRBV28 and TRBJ1-2; D gene unclear. The germline V gene encodes CDR1 MDHEN and CDR2 SYDVKM. The length of the CDR3 is 12 residues. Trimming removed 1 base at V and 6 bases at J, with 6 bases between. This CDR3 is CASSLLSHGYTF. In DNA, the CDR3 is TGTGCCAGCAGTTTATTGAGTCATGGCTACACCTTC.

The chain couples TRBV5-1 to TRBJ1-1; D is unresolved. The V and J ends lost 0 bases and 0 bases respectively, with 9 bases between them. The CDR3 runs 15 residues. Looked up from germline, CDR1 is SGHRS and CDR2 is YFSETQ. The CDR3 DNA sequence: TGCGCCAGCAGCTTGGGGTTCCCGGTGAACACTGAAGCTTTCTTT. Its protein is CASSLGFPVNTEAFF.

The rearrangement links TRBV7-9 to TRBJ2-1; D is possibly TRBD2 (6 bases). With 3 bases removed from V and 3 bases from J, the gap between germline ends came to 15 bases. The CDR3 totals 16 residues. Germline-derived CDR1 and CDR2 are SEHNR and FQNEAQ (reference sequence). Written as DNA, the CDR3 is TGTGCCAGCAGCTTTTCTTTTGGTAGCGGCTACAATGAGCAGTTCTTC. Its translation: CASSFSFGSGYNEQFF.

This clone was seen more than once but under ten times. The gene calls are TRBV2 and TRBJ1-1; 7 nucleotides line up with TRBD1. Germline V gene data show CDR1 as SNHLY and CDR2 as FYNNEI. This CDR3 region has 13 residues. V was pared by 8 bases and J by 4 bases, with 7 bases of the junction left unmatched. The CDR3 region is CASGRWDSTEAFF. CDR3 in DNA: TGTGCCAGCGGGCGGTGGGACAGCACTGAAGCTTTCTTT.

The rearrangement links TRBV11-2 to TRBJ2-1, with a possible D match to TRBD2 (5 bases). This CDR3 region has 11 residues. V dropped 4 bases and J dropped 10 bases, with 8 bases sitting between them. Germline CDR1 and CDR2: SGHAT and FQNNGV. CDR3 bases: TGTGCCAGCAGCTCCGGGATCGAGCAGTTCTTC. Encoded protein: CASSSGIEQFF.

This chain connects TRBV7-9 to TRBJ2-1; D is possibly TRBD2 (6 bases). Per the germline V gene, CDR1 is SEHNR and CDR2 is FQNEAQ (reference sequence). The CDR3 covers 14 residues. V was pared by 4 bases and J by 5 bases, with 12 bases between. The CDR3 reads CASSYWDFNNEQFF. The CDR3 nucleotides are TGTGCCAGCAGCTATTGGGACTTCAACAATGAGCAGTTCTTC.

The chain employs TRBV9 and TRBJ2-7; possible D gene TRBD2, 5 bases. Germline-derived CDR1 and CDR2 are SGDLS and YYNGEE. V lost 2 bases and J 5 bases, leaving 11 bases between the germline ends. The CDR3 contains 13 residues. The CDR3: CASSVTAGNEQYF. CDR3 bases: TGTGCCAGCAGCGTTACCGCCGGGAACGAGCAGTACTTC.

V gene TRBV3-1 (or the pseudogene TRBV3-2) combines with J gene TRBJ2-7, with a weak D call TRBD2 (5 bases). Germline V lookup: CDR1 LGHDT, CDR2 YNNKEL (reference sequence). Between the trimmed V and J ends, which lost 3 bases and 4 bases, there was a span of 16 bases. This CDR3 spans 15 amino acids. As DNA, the CDR3 is TGTGCCAGCAGCCAGACCCCGGGAATTGCTTACGAGCAGTACTTC. It specifies CASSQTPGIAYEQYF.

Only one count was recorded for this clone. J is TRBJ2-1 and V is TRBV18, with D possibly being TRBD1 (7 bases). This CDR3 spans 15 amino acids. Germline lookup yields CDR1 KGHSH and CDR2 LQKENI. Trimming shortened V by 3 bases and J by 6 bases, and 15 bases separated the two germline ends. The CDR3 protein is CASSPMGGQSNEQFF. CDR3 coding DNA: TGTGCCAGCTCACCCATGGGGGGACAGAGCAATGAGCAGTTCTTC. Using reference TRBV18 and TRBJ2-1 for the parts outside the CDR3, the full variable domain is NAGVMQNPRHLVRRRGQEARLRCSPMKGHSHVYWYRQLPEEGLKFMVYLQKENIIDESGMPKERFSAEFPKEGPSILRIQQVVRGDSAAYFCASSPMGGQSNEQFFGPGTRLTVL.

The chain has TRBV10-2 and TRBJ2-2; 8 bases line up with TRBD1. V gave up 10 bases and J gave up 2 bases; unmatched junction bases: 6. There are 14 residues in the CDR3. The germline V gene encodes CDR1 WSHSY and CDR2 SAAADI. The CDR3 is CATKGQDNTGELFF. The CDR3 bases are TGCGCCACCAAGGGACAGGACAACACCGGGGAGCTGTTTTTT.

This clone has a count of ten or more. The chain couples TRBV27 to TRBJ2-1; D unclear. The CDR3 spans 14 residues. Germline V gives CDR1 MNHEY, CDR2 SMNVEV (reference sequence). With 5 bases removed from V and 2 bases from J, the gap between germline ends came to 10 bases. The CDR3 DNA reads TGTGCCAGCAGTGTGGCAGGTGCCTACAATGAGCAGTTCTTC. Encoded protein: CASSVAGAYNEQFF.

The chain links TRBV6-5 to TRBJ2-1, with 8 positions matching TRBD2. V trimming: 1 base; J trimming: 1 base; junction bases outside the gene matches: 3. The CDR3 sequence is 16 residues long. CDR1 and CDR2 (germline): MNHEY, SVGAGI. The CDR3 DNA reads TGTGCCAGCAGTTACTATTCGGGGGGGTCCTACAATGAGCAGTTCTTC. It is translated as CASSYYSGGSYNEQFF.

V is TRBV5-1 and J is TRBJ1-2; 11 bases fit TRBD1. The trim removed 2 bases at V and 5 bases at J, leaving 5 bases unmatched. The germline V gene encodes CDR1 SGHRS and CDR2 YFSETQ. This CDR3 is built from 15 residues. CDR3 residues: CASSLGTGGLYGYTF. DNA for the CDR3: TGCGCCAGCAGCTTAGGGACAGGGGGACTATATGGCTACACCTTC.

The CDR3 DNA reads TGTGCCAGCAGCTCTCTGGGAGGGCGCGGGACCCAGTACTTC. This sequence encodes CASSSLGGRGTQYF. This chain connects TRBV6-2 or TRBV6-3 to TRBJ2-5, with TRBD2 matching over 7 bases. Per germline, CDR1 MNHEY and CDR2 SVGEGT. CDR3 length: 14 residues. V was clipped by 6 bases and J by 7 bases; unmatched bases: 11.

Only a few counts were recorded for this clone. The chain combines TRBV24-1 with TRBJ2-3; D call uncertain. This CDR3 region has 14 residues. The V end lost 2 bases, the J end lost 1 base, and 6 bases lay between the germline ends. CDR1 is KGHDR, CDR2 SFDVKD, per germline. The CDR3 reads CATSDSVGTDTQYF. The CDR3 DNA follows: TGTGCCACCAGTGATTCTGTCGGCACAGATACGCAGTATTTT.

The gene calls are TRBV10-3 and TRBJ2-2, with a weak D call TRBD2 (6 bases). Trimming cost V 5 bases and J 2 bases, with 9 bases left between them. In germline, CDR1 is ENHRY, CDR2 SYGVKD. This CDR3 contains 14 residues. Here the CDR3 DNA reads TGTGCCATCAGTCCGGCGGGAAACACCGGGGAGCTGTTTTTT. Amino acid sequence: CAISPAGNTGELFF.

This clone is a singleton in its sample. This chain uses TRBV2 with TRBJ1-5, with TRBD1 matching 9 bases. CDR1 and CDR2 from the germline V gene are SNHLY and FYNNEI. The CDR3 contains 14 residues. Trimming at V came to 0 bases and at J to 13 bases, leaving 7 bases not matched to a gene. The CDR3 here is CASSEALRGTGQHF. The CDR3 bases are TGTGCCAGCAGTGAAGCGCTCAGGGGGACAGGGCAGCATTTT.

This rearrangement joins TRBV5-1 to TRBJ1-5; D is perhaps TRBD1 (5 bases). Trimming cost V 2 bases and J 3 bases, with 12 bases left between them. The CDR3 runs to 15 residues. Germline V gene lookup returns CDR1 SGHRS and CDR2 YFSETQ. The CDR3: CASSFVPDNNQPQHF. The CDR3 nucleotides read TGCGCCAGCAGCTTTGTCCCGGACAACAATCAGCCCCAGCATTTT.

In its sample, this clone was seen once. This chain connects TRBV10-1 to TRBJ2-7; D might be TRBD2 (5 bases). Germline V gene sequence: CDR1 WNHNN, CDR2 SYGVQD (reference sequence). V was shortened by 3 bases and J by 6 bases, with 12 bases between the two germline ends. The CDR3 spans 13 residues. The CDR3 DNA sequence: TGCGCCAGCAGTGATCGGGGAATAGGCGAGCAGTACTTC. Protein product: CASSDRGIGEQYF.